The clone carrying this T cell receptor (beta chain) was detected ten times or more. Its target is unknown. This entry is derived from a study of T cell repertoires in cytomegalovirus infection. Study in general: CMV infection and matching HLA type were both indicated by public TCR beta signatures. Study-level points and caveats: Cumulative public TCR beta family frequency identified carriers of CMV plus the relevant HLA. Across the ex vivo response, the dominant clonotypes were HLA-C-restricted CMV-specific TCR beta clonotypes.

Germline V gene data show CDR1 as DFQATT and CDR2 as SNEGSKA (reference sequence). The CDR3 loop spans 15 amino acids. Trimming stripped 3 bases from V and 0 bases from J, with 12 bases between. TCRdb called the reads again in MiXCR, with one record for every CDR3 protein. The sample has 90,000 to 120,000 distinct CDR3 sequences, under 25% seen once. This chain connects TRBV20-1 to TRBJ1-5; D is ambiguous. The receptor was derived from a human donor in good health (CMV status not recorded). Some clones in this sample may be carry-over from other donors' samples. Input material: CD8+ T cells from PBMCs. The CDR3 region is CSARSLTNSNQPQHF. Written as DNA, the CDR3 is TGCAGTGCTAGGTCTTTGACAAATAGCAATCAGCCCCAGCATTTT.